This T cell receptor (beta chain) was observed in a study of cytomegalovirus exposure and HLA in healthy donors (dated 2017 in TCRdb). Context from the whole study: An earlier analysis of approximately 600 of the donors reported approximately 270 Gb of sequence data and roughly 100 million unique TCR beta sequences from about 200 million T cells. An early release that covered roughly 600 HLA-typed donors contained approximately 300 gigabases of sequencing data and roughly 84 million unique TCR sequences. The genetic ancestry cluster associated with self-reported Caucasian donors included 81% of the 398 genotyped donors. The aim of the study was to test whether cataloging public T cell receptors could identify signatures of past pathogen exposure. Using immunosequencing, the study profiled T cell repertoires from around 670 subjects and related those repertoires to cytomegalovirus serostatus. A separate validation cohort of roughly 110 different subjects was used in addition to the roughly 640-subject first cohort. High-throughput TCR immunosequencing, statistical association of individual TCRs with disease status, and machine learning were combined to predict cytomegalovirus infection status. In a later analysis, previously published TCR beta repertoires from several hundred donors were re-analyzed and high-resolution HLA genotyping was added so that TCR occurrence patterns could be studied. The later analysis used no new phenotypic data to find candidate immune exposures, relying instead on TCR beta sequences and their occurrence across donors. An earlier analysis of 587 of the donors applied high-throughput TCR beta sequencing to assess whether each TCR beta V gene segment acted as functional or pseudogenic. Donor age, sex, ethnicity and CMV serostatus were compiled together with the repertoire data. Genome-wide SNP genotypes for about 55% of the 666 donors were used in a later genetic analysis, which treated that subset as a discovery cohort. Every repertoire in the discovery cohort had been generated on one and the same sequencing platform. Class I and class II HLA loci were covered by the typing at four-digit resolution. The number of donors typed differed by locus, with about 629-630 for A, B, C, DRB1 and DQB1, around 500 for DQA1, 600 to 610 for DPA1, and some 440 for DPB1. A few DR-DQ haplotypes were handled as single units for association and clustering because linkage in the cohort was strong. Across 300 to 500 genotyped donors of the cohort, an average of roughly 200,000 unique TCR beta nucleotide sequences per donor were sequenced, and approximately 19% of those sequences were non-productive.

Points the paper makes about the study in general: In a later genetic analysis, fewer N-insertions in productive TCRs were reported among donors in an Asian-associated ancestry cluster than the roughly 640-donor mean. In a later analysis, HLA-associated TCR beta chains were found to be more clonally expanded and to have lower generation probabilities than equally common non-associated chains. A later analysis found that TCR association rates varied across HLA loci, with DRB1 alleles showing the most associated TCRs and HLA-C alleles the fewest. When HLA alleles, especially DR and DQ, strongly co-occurred, TCR associations were difficult to assign to individual alleles. Three of the identified cytomegalovirus-associated TCR beta chains were confirmed in vitro to be specific for cytomegalovirus antigens. Linkage disequilibrium might explain the correlated functional status among segregating V segments, but an unknown experimental factor could not be excluded. The earlier analysis of some 560 of the donors excluded around 17 rarely observed V segments, including chromosome 9 orphons, because counts were too low. According to the authors, the approach could potentially be generalized to other disease states and immunological phenotypes. A further reported finding was that TCR beta sequences accurately predicted the HLA-A and HLA-B alleles for most subjects in the first cohort. HLA typing was unavailable for some donors at each locus, so association tests used only the typed subset. In both the original and validation cohorts, the classifier was reported to diagnose cytomegalovirus status with high specificity and sensitivity. A later analysis associated 16,951 TCR beta sequences with specific HLA alleles at a false discovery rate of 0.05. According to a later analysis, parvovirus B19, influenza, CMV and Epstein-Barr virus appeared linked to several top co-occurrence clusters. The cohort was sequenced for TCR beta chains only, and without alpha or paired-chain data the features that could be detected were limited. CMV serostatus was the only immune exposure information available for the cohort. Some IMGT-functional V segments, including TRBV6-2 and TRBV6-3, could not be told apart with the 87-base-pair reads, so those segments were excluded. Most CMV-associated TCR beta chains appeared to be HLA-restricted in a later analysis, and the HLA associations seemed to be driven largely by CMV exposure. In an earlier analysis of more than 450 of the donors, most TCR beta V segments were observed in productive rearrangements about 87% or about 30% of the time, broadly matching IMGT annotations. Across donors, most TCR sequences were observed very rarely, whereas some public TCRs were present in many individuals. The presence/absence analyses assumed that sequencing depth was roughly uniform across donors, and that assumption may not be true. A total of 150 to 200 TCR beta chains were listed by the study as associated with cytomegalovirus. A cluster of highly shared sequence variants was judged likely to represent a technical artifact of the sequencing pipeline. A later genetic analysis associated a missense DCLRE1C variant with V-gene and J-gene trimming of TCR beta chains, and an independent cohort replicated the association.

In the case of this clone: There is no known antigen for this receptor. Base qualities are missing; no much larger clone stands one base away.

From a lookup of the germline V gene, CDR1 and CDR2 are MDHEN and SYDVKM. The CDR3 holds 15 amino acids from the cysteine to the phenylalanine. Of the read, only the CDR3 DNA is kept; its 45 bases are in frame from base 1. Relative to germline, V is 10 bases shorter and J is 0 bases shorter, with 18 bases between their ends. Libraries came from the immunoSEQ multiplex PCR assay. The multiplex PCR relied on a mix of 60 forward primers for TCR Vbeta segments and 13 reverse primers for TCR Jbeta segments. The CDR3 region of rearranged TCR beta genes was amplified from genomic DNA with a multiplex PCR assay. The amplified TCR beta libraries were sequenced on the Illumina HiSeq System as 87-base-pair reads. As for the original processing: Across the roughly 670 repertoires, a later analysis counted 80 million or so unique TCR beta chains, around 11 million of which were shared by at least two donors. Raw reads were error-corrected and collapsed into unique sequences by a nearest-neighbor algorithm in which closely related sequences were merged to remove PCR and sequencing errors. CDR3 sequences were aligned to IMGT reference sequences to assign V, D and J gene segments. For a sequence to be retained, a match of at least six nucleotides was required to both a V gene segment and a J gene segment. A rearrangement counted as productive if the CDR3 had no stop codons and remained in frame with V and J, and every other rearrangement counted as non-productive. Following IMGT convention, CDR3 was defined as the stretch from the second conserved V-encoded cysteine up to the conserved J-encoded phenylalanine. In an earlier analysis of more than 550 of the donors, sequences lacking an unambiguous match to a single V gene segment were excluded. In an earlier analysis of a few hundred of the donors, V segments were called functional above 56.7% productive rearrangements and were called segregating when the between-donor standard deviation exceeded 5%. A statistical classification framework was built for diagnosing cytomegalovirus status from the catalog of TCR beta chain sequences. V and J gene assignment, in a later analysis, came from comparing TCR nucleotide sequences with IMGT/GENE-DB human TR gene sequences. Using the TCRdist pipeline, a later analysis assigned CDR3 sequences along with most-parsimonious VDJ recombination scenarios. In a later analysis, each TCR beta chain was defined by its CDR3 amino acid sequence together with its V-gene family, and reads without a unique V-gene family were excluded. To address suspected cross-contamination and a sequencing artifact, a later analysis removed approximately 590 highly shared, low-generation-probability nucleotide sequences. In a later analysis, a clonal expansion index was calculated for each public chain from normalized within-repertoire ranks of inferred template counts. Generation probabilities in a later analysis came from a VDJ recombination model fitted to out-of-frame rearrangements, and those results were checked against IGoR. In a later analysis, hypergeometric tests were used to score TCR-TCR, TCR-HLA and TCR-CMV co-occurrence, with a repertoire-size bias correction applied to TCR pairs. False discovery rates were estimated in a later analysis by permuting HLA or CMV assignments 20 times. In a later analysis, co-occurring TCRs were grouped using DBSCAN, and TCRdist sequence similarity was added for clustering within HLA-allele-positive subsets. Repertoires with fewer than 30,000 or more than 120,000 public chains were left out of co-occurrence clustering, as were five repertoires with anomalous nucleotide sharing. The clones in this table, taken by TCRdb from immuneACCESS, are in-frame only. Not every clone is retained; where verified, under half of the shortfall comes from an unresolved V gene, and the cause of the rest is unknown. For V, J and clone size, that table is used; D and trimming come from the DNA. A total of around 120,000 clones appear in this sample, about 80% of them only once. The ten top clones hold roughly 3.1% of the sample.

In total, more than 500 healthy bone marrow donors made up the cohort. Cohort members were all nominally healthy when sampled, although unrecorded immune exposures were likely present. The donor was CMV seronegative and belonged to the group of more than 300 seronegative cohort members. A peripheral blood sample was provided by each donor, and peripheral blood mononuclear cells were used for TCR beta sequencing. The Qiagen DNeasy Blood Extraction Kit was used to extract genomic DNA from the blood cell samples. The chain was built from TRBV28 and TRBJ1-1; possibly the D gene is TRBD1, per 5 matching bases. This receptor was obtained from a man aged 25-45 years in good health and CMV-seronegative. Material: PBMCs. The CDR3 region reads CAITEPGQLNTEAFF. The bases are TGTGCCATAACGGAGCCAGGGCAGCTGAACACTGAAGCTTTCTTT.